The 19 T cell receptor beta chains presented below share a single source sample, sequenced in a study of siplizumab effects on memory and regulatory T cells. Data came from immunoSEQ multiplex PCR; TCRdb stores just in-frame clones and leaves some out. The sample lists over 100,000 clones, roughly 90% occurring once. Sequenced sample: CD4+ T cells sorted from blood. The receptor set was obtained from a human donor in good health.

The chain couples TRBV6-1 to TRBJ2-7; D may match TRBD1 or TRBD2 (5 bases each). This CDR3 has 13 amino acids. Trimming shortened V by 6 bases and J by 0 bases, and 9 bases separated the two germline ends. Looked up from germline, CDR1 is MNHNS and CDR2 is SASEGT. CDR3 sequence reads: CASSRDHSYEQYF. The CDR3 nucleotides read TGTGCCAGCAGCCGGGACCACTCCTACGAGCAGTACTTC.

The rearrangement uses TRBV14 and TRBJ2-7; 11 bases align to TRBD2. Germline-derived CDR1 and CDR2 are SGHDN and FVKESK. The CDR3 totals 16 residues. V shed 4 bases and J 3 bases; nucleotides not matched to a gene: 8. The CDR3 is CASSRVAGGPSYEQYF. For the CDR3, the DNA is TGTGCCAGCAGCCGAGTAGCGGGAGGGCCGAGCTACGAGCAGTACTTC.

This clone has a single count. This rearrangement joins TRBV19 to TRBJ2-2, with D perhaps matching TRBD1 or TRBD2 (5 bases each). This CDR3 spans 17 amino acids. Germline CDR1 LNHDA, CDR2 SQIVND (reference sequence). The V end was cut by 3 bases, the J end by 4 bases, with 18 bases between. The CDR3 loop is CASSIFLGDRSTGELFF. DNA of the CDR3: TGTGCCAGTAGTATTTTTCTGGGGGACCGTTCCACCGGGGAGCTGTTTTTT.

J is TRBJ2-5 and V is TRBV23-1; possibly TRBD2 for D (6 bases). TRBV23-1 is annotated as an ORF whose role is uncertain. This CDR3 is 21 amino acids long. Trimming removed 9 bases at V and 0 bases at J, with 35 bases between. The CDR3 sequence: CARIHGKDAGRPDSYQETQYF. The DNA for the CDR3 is TGCGCCAGGATACATGGGAAGGATGCTGGGAGGCCTGACAGCTACCAAGAGACCCAGTACTTC.

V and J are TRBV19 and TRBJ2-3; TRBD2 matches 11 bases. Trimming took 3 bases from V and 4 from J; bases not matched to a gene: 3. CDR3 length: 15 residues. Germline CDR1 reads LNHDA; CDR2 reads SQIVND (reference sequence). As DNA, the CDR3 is TGTGCCAGTAGTATTAGCGGGAGGGCGTCAGATACGCAGTATTTT. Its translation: CASSISGRASDTQYF.

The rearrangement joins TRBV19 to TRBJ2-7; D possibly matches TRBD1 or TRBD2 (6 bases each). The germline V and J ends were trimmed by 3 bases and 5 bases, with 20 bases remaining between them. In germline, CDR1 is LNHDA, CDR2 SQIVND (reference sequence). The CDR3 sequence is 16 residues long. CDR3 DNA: TGTGCCAGTAGTATCGCGTCTGGGGGGCTCGGCGACGAGCAGTACTTC. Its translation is CASSIASGGLGDEQYF.

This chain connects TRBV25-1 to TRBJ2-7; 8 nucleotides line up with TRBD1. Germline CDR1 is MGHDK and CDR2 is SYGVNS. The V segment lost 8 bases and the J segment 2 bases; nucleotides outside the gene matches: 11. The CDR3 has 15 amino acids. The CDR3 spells CASAPDRGFTYEQYF. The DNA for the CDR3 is TGTGCCAGCGCACCCGACAGGGGCTTTACCTACGAGCAGTACTTC.

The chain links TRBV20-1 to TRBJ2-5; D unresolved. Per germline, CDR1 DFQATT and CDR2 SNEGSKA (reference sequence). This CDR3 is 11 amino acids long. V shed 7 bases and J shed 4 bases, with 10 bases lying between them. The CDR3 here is CSGQTIETQYF. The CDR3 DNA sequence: TGCAGTGGGCAGACGATAGAGACCCAGTACTTC.

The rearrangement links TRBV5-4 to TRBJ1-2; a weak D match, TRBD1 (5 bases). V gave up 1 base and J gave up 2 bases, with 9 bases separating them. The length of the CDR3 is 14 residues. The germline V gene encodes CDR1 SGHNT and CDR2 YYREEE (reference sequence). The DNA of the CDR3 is TGTGCCAGCAGCTTGTTTGCAGGGAACTATGGCTACACCTTC. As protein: CASSLFAGNYGYTF.

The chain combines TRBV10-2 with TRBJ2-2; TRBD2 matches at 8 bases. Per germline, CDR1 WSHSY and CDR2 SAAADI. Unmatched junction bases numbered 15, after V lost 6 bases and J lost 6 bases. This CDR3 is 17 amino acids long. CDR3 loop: CASSGGGPPGLAGELFF. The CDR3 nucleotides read TGCGCCAGCAGCGGCGGGGGGCCCCCAGGACTCGCCGGGGAGCTGTTTTTT.

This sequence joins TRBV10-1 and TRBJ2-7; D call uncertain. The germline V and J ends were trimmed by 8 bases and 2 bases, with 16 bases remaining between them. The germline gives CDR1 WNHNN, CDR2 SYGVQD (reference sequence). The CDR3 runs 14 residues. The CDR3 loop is CASSGPTPPYEQYF. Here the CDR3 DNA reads TGCGCCAGCTCTGGGCCCACCCCTCCCTACGAGCAGTACTTC.

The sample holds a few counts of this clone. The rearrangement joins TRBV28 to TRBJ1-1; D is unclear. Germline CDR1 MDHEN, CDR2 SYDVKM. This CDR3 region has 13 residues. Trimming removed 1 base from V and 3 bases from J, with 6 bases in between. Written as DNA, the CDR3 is TGTGCCAGCAGTTTATACCTGGACACTGAAGCTTTCTTT. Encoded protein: CASSLYLDTEAFF.

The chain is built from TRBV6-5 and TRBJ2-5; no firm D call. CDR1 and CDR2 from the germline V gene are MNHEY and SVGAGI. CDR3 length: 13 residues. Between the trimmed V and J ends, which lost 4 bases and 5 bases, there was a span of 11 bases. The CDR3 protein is CASSLTVGETQYF. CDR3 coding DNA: TGTGCCAGCAGTTTGACGGTCGGGGAGACCCAGTACTTC.

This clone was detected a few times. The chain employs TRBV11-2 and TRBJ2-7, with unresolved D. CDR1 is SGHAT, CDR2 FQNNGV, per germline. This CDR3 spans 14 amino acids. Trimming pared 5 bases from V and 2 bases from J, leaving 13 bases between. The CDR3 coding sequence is TGTGCCAGCAGCCATCTGGGCCCCCCCTACGAGCAGTACTTC. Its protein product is CASSHLGPPYEQYF.

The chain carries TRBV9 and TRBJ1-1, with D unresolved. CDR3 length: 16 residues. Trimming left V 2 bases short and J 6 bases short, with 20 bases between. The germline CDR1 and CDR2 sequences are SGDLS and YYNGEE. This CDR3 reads CASSVVSRTPGSEAFF. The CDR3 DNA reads TGTGCCAGCAGCGTGGTGAGTCGGACTCCGGGGTCTGAAGCTTTCTTT.

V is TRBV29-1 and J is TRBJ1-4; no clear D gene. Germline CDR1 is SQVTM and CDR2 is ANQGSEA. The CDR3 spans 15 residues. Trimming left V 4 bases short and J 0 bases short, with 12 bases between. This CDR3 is CSVVGSTSTNEKLFF. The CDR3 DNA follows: TGCAGCGTTGTGGGGTCTACTTCAACTAATGAAAAACTGTTTTTT.

CDR3 DNA sequence: TGTGCCAGCAACCCAGGACTAGCGGGAGTCACCGGGGAGCTGTTTTTT. This sequence encodes CASNPGLAGVTGELFF. The chain recombines TRBV9 with TRBJ2-2; 13 bases line up with TRBD2. CDR1 is SGDLS, CDR2 YYNGEE, per germline. With 6 bases clipped from V and 4 bases from J, the junction kept 6 bases outside the gene matches. This CDR3 has 16 amino acids.

The CDR3: CASTKLAGPYEQYF. DNA of the CDR3: TGTGCCAGCACTAAACTAGCGGGCCCCTACGAGCAGTACTTC. The rearrangement joins TRBV2 to TRBJ2-7; 9 bases are a match to TRBD2. The V gene's germline CDR1 is SNHLY and CDR2 FYNNEI. This CDR3 contains 14 residues. The J segment lost 2 bases and the V segment lost 7 bases, leaving 6 bases of the junction unmatched.

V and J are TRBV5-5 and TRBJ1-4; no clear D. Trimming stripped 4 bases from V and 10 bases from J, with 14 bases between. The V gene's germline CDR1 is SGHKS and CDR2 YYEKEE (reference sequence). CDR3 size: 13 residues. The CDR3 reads CASSQTTPGKLFF. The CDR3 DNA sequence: TGTGCCAGCAGCCAAACTACACCCGGAAAACTGTTTTTT.